This T cell receptor (beta chain) was documented in a study of spatial heterogeneity in lung cancer. Overall study context: Detected beta-chain sequences consistently exceeded alpha-chain sequences.

Time point denoted: sample taken at primary tumor resection. Frozen PBMC, nontumor lung or tumor provided whole RNA, which was sequenced unsorted. Trimming removed 5 bases from V and 3 bases from J, with 10 bases in between. CDR1 is LGHDT and CDR2 is YNNKEL in the germline V gene (reference sequence). The CDR3 length is 14 residues. The presence of a unique molecular identifier marked each TCR cDNA molecule. A single record per CDR3 protein comes from TCRdb applying MiXCR to the 5' RACE reads. The sample holds about 95,000 distinct CDR3 sequences, around 9% seen once. This chain uses TRBV3-1 with TRBJ1-4; no definite D call. This TCR derives from a male donor with early-stage non-small cell lung cancer. Material: PBMCs, obtained at surgery. In DNA form, the CDR3 reads TGTGCCAGCAGCGCCGGGATGGCTAATGAAAAACTGTTTTTT. This sequence encodes CASSAGMANEKLFF.